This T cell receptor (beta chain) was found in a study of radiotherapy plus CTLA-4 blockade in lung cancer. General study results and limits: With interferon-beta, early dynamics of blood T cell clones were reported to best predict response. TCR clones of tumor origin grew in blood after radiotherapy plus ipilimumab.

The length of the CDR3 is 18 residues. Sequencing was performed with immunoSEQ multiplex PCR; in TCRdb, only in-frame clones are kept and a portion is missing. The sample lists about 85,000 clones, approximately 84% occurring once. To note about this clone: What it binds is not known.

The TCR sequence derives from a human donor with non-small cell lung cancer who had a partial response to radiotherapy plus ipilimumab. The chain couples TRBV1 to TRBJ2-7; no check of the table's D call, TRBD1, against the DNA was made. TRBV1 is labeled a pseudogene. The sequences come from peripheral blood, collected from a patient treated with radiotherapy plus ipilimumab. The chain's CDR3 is CTSSQARDRARSSYEQYF. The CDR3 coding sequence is TGCACCAGCAGCCAAGCCCGGGACAGGGCCAGGAGCTCCTACGAGCAGTACTTC.